This T cell receptor beta chain was sequenced in a study of cytomegalovirus exposure and HLA in healthy donors. Study-wide points: In terms of immune exposure information, only CMV serostatus was available.

The germline CDR1 and CDR2 sequences are LGHNA and YNFKEQ. The CDR3 length is 14 residues. With regard to this clone: The antigen is not known.

The PCR had 60 Vbeta and 13 Jbeta primers. Assay: immunoSEQ multiplex PCR; the TCRdb copy retains only in-frame clones and omits some. The repertoire holds some 100,000 clones, with around 79% as singletons. Input material: PBMCs. The gene calls are TRBV4-2 and TRBJ2-5; D is perhaps TRBD1 (5 bases). The J call may be faulty, since TRBJ2-7 better matches the DNA end. The receptor was derived from a male donor in good health and CMV-seropositive. CDR3 amino acids: CASSQIPGSYEQYF. The DNA for the CDR3 is TGTGCCAGCAGCCAGATCCCAGGGTCGTACGAGCAGTACTTC.